This T cell receptor (beta chain) is drawn from a study of blood T cell repertoires in COVID-19. In the study overall: Acute-phase and convalescent COVID-19 samples originated in the United States, Italy and Spain. Sources were T cells, B-cell-depleted T cells, or PBMCs; the material itself was cDNA or gDNA.

In the original workflow: Scientists estimated how many nucleated cells there were by amplifying reference gene primers. Libraries were prepared by immunoSEQ multiplex PCR; TCRdb keeps only in-frame clonotypes and omits some of them. From that table come the V and J calls and clone size; the DNA was used to work out D and trimming. This table holds about 73,000 clones, 65% to 90% found once. This CDR3 contains 12 residues. Trimming left V 6 bases short and J 8 bases short, with 16 bases between. Germline V gene lookup returns CDR1 SQVTM and CDR2 ANQGSEA. The V gene is TRBV29-1, the J gene TRBJ1-2; tentative D call: TRBD1 (6 bases). This clonotype originated in a woman between 55 and 75 years old with acute or convalescent COVID-19. Specimen: peripheral blood. CDR3 DNA sequence: TGCAGCGTAGACCAACAGGGAGGGGGCTACACCTTC. Protein sequence: CSVDQQGGGYTF.